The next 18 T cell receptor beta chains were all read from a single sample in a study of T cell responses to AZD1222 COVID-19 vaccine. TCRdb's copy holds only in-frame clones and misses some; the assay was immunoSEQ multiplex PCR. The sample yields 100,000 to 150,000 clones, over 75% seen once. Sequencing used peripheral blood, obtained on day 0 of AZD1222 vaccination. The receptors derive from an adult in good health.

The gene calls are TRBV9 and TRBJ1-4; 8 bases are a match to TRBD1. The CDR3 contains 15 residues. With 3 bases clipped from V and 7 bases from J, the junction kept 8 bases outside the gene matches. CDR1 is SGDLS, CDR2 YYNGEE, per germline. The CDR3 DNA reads TGTGCCAGCAGCGCCCTCACAGGGGGGGGTGAAAAACTGTTTTTT. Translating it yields CASSALTGGGEKLFF.

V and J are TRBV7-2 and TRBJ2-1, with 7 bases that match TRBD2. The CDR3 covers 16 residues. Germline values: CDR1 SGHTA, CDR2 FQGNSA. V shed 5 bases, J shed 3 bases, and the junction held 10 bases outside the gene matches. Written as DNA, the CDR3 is TGTGCCAGCAGCCCTTTAGGTGGCGGGGGCTACAATGAGCAGTTCTTC. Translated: CASSPLGGGGYNEQFF.

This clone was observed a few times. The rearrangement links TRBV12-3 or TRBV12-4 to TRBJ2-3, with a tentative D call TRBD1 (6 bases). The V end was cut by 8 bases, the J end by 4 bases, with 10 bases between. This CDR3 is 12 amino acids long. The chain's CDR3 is CASRAGADTQYF. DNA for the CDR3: TGTGCCAGCCGGGCAGGGGCAGATACGCAGTATTTT.

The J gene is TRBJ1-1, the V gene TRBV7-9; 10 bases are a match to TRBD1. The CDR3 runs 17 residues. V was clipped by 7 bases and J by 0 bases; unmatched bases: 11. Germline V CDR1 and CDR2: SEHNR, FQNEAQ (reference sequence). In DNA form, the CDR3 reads TGTGCCAGCACCCATGGTCTAGGACAGGGGGTGAACACTGAAGCTTTCTTT. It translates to CASTHGLGQGVNTEAFF.

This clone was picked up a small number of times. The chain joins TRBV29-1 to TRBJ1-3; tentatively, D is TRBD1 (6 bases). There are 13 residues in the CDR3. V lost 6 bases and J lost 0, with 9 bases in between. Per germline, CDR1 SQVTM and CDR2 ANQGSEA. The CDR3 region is CSVRDTSGNTIYF. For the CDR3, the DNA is TGCAGCGTCCGGGACACCTCTGGAAACACCATATATTTT.

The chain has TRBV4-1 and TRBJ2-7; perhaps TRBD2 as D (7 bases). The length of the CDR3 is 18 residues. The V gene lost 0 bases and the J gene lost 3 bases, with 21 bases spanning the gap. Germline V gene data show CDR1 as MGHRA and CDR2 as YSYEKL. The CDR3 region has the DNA TGCGCCAGCAGCCAAGATCAGGGGTTGTTAGTAGCGGGCTACGAGCAGTACTTC. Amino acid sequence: CASSQDQGLLVAGYEQYF.

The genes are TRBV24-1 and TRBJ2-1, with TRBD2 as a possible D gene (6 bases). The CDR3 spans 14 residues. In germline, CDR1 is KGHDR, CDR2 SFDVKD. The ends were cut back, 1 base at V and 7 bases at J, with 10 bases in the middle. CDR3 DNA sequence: TGTGCCACCAGTGATTTCAGCGGGTTGAATGAGCAGTTCTTC. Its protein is CATSDFSGLNEQFF.

Here the CDR3 DNA reads TGTGCCAGCAGAACAGAGGCGGGACAGCGCGTTTCGGCTTTCTTT. Translating it yields CASRTEAGQRVSAFF. The rearrangement links TRBV28 to TRBJ1-1; TRBD1 matches 7 bases. CDR1 is MDHEN and CDR2 is SYDVKM in the germline V gene. V was clipped by 6 bases and J by 11 bases; unmatched bases: 18. This CDR3 has 15 amino acids.

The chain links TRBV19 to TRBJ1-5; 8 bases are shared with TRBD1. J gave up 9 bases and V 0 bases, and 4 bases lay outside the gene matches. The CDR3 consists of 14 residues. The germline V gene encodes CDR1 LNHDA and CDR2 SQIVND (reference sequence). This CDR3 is CASSIDPGQAPQHF. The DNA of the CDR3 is TGTGCCAGTAGTATAGACCCGGGACAGGCGCCCCAGCATTTT. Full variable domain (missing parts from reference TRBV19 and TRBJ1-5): DGGITQSPKYLFRKEGQNVTLSCEQNLNHDAMYWYRQDPGQGLRLIYYSQIVNDFQKGDIAEGYSVSREKKESFPLTVTSAQKNPTAFYLCASSIDPGQAPQHFGDGTRLSIL.

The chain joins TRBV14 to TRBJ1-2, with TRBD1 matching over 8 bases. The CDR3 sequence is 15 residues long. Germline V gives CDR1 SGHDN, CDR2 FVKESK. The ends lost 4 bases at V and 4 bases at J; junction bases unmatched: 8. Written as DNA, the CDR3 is TGTGCCAGCAGCCCCCGGACAGGGACGGGCTATGGCTACACCTTC. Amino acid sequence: CASSPRTGTGYGYTF.

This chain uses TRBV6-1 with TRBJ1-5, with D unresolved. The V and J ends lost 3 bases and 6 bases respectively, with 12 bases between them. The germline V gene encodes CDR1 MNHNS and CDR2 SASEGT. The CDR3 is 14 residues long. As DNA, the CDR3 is TGTGCCAGCAGTGACATTAGTCTGGGTCAGCCCCAGCATTTT. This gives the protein CASSDISLGQPQHF.

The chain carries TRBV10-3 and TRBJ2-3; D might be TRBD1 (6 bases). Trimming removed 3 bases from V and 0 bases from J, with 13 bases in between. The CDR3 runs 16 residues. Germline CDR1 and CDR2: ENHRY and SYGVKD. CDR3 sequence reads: CAISDRGQTSTDTQYF. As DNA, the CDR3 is TGTGCCATCAGTGATCGAGGACAGACCAGCACAGATACGCAGTATTTT.

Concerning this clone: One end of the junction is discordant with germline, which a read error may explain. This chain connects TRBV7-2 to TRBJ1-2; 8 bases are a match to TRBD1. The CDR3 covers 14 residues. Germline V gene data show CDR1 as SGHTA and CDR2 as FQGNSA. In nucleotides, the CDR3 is TGTGCCAGCAGGTTAGGACAGGGTGGCTATGGCTACACCTTC. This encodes CASRLGQGGYGYTF.

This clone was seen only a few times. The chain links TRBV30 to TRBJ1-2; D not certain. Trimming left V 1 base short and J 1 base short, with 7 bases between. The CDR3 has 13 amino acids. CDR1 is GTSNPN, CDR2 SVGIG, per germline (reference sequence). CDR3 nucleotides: TGTGCCTGGAGTGCCTCACTTAACTATGGCTACACCTTC. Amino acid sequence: CAWSASLNYGYTF.

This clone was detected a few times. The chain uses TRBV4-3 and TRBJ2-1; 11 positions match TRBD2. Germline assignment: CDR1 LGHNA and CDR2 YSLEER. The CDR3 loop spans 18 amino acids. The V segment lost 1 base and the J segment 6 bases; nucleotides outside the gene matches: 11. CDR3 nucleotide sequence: TGCGCCAGCAGCCAAGGGGTACCGGGACTAGCGGTCCTCAATGAGCAGTTCTTC. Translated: CASSQGVPGLAVLNEQFF.

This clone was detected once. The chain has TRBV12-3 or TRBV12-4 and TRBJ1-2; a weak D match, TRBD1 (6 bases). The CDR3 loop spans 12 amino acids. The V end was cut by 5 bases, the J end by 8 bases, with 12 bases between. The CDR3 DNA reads TGTGCCAGCAGTCAGTACAGGGACGGCTACACCTTC. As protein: CASSQYRDGYTF.

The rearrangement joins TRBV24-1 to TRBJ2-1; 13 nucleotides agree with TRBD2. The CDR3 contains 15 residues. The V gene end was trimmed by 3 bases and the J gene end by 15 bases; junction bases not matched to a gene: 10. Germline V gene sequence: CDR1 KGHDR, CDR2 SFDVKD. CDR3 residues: CATSDTNNGLAGVFF. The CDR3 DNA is TGTGCCACCAGTGATACTAATAACGGACTAGCGGGAGTGTTCTTC.

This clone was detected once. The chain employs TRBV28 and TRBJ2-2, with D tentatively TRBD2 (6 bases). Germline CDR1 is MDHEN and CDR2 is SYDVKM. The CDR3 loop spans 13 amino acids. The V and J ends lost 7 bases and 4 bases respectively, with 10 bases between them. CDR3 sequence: CASKTRGTGELFF. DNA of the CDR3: TGTGCCAGCAAAACGCGGGGCACCGGGGAGCTGTTTTTT.